The clone carrying this TCR beta chain showed up just a few times. The antigen is unknown. Preparation of TCR beta libraries was done by quantitative 5'-RACE with molecular barcodes. TCRdb independently ran MiXCR on the 5' RACE reads; one entry per CDR3 protein. The sample consists of roughly 400,000 distinct CDR3 sequences, approximately 20% of them appearing once. This entry comes from a study of CD8 T cells in ankylosing spondylitis. Study findings and constraints: Seemingly distinctive of ankylosing spondylitis blood was a TCR beta motif formed by eight highly homologous variants. CD8+ disease-linked clones were present at relatively low frequencies in blood.

The ends were cut back, 1 base at V and 4 bases at J, with 11 bases in the middle. Per the germline V gene, CDR1 is SGHTA and CDR2 is FQGNSA. The CDR3 has 15 residues. V gene TRBV7-2 combines with J gene TRBJ1-5; D ambiguous. The clonotype originates from a male donor with ankylosing spondylitis. Material for sequencing was blood, either unsorted or a sorted T cell fraction (not recorded which). In nucleotides, the CDR3 is TGTGCCAGCAGCTTAGGACTGGCAGAAAATCAGCCCCAGCATTTT. This encodes CASSLGLAENQPQHF. The entire variable domain, with the rest obtained from reference TRBV7-2 and TRBJ1-5, is as follows: GAGVSQSPSNKVTEKGKDVELRCDPISGHTALYWYRQSLGQGLEFLIYFQGNSAPDKSGLPSDRFSAERTGGSVSTLTIQRTQQEDSAVYLCASSLGLAENQPQHFGDGTRLSIL.